Shown below are 30 T cell receptor beta chains from a single sample sequenced in a study of blood T cells in healthy people across ages. A second about 7 to 12 cycle PCR used barcoded and J-beta primers. TCRdb used MiXCR to reprocess the 5' RACE reads, holding one entry per CDR3 protein. The profile shows about 720,000 distinct CDR3 sequences, 20% to 25% of them singletons. The sample was blood. The receptors come from a man in his sixties or seventies in good health.

This clonotype was observed a few times. The gene calls are TRBV6-1 and TRBJ1-2, with D possibly TRBD1 on 5 matching bases. Germline V gene sequence: CDR1 MNHNS, CDR2 SASEGT. The CDR3 totals 14 residues. With 2 bases removed from V and 1 base from J, the gap between germline ends came to 8 bases. This CDR3 reads CASSELGGNYGYTF. Written as DNA, the CDR3 is TGTGCCAGCAGTGAATTGGGGGGTAACTATGGCTACACCTTC.

The rearrangement links TRBV20-1 to TRBJ2-1; the D gene is possibly TRBD2 (6 bases). Germline V lookup: CDR1 DFQATT, CDR2 SNEGSKA (reference sequence). Trimming took 0 bases from V and 8 from J, leaving 20 bases between them. This CDR3 contains 16 residues. CDR3 residues: CSARDHWRAMSDEQFF. The CDR3 DNA sequence: TGCAGTGCTAGAGATCATTGGAGGGCCATGTCCGATGAGCAGTTCTTC.

In this sample, this clonotype turned up many times. This chain joins TRBV24-1 and TRBJ1-2; no firm D call. The CDR3 contains 15 residues. Germline CDR1 KGHDR, CDR2 SFDVKD. The V gene lost 3 bases and the J gene lost 7 bases, with 17 bases spanning the gap. CDR3 sequence (DNA): TGTGCCACCAGTGATGGACGGATACCGAAGTCTGGCTACACCTTC. This encodes CATSDGRIPKSGYTF.

This clonotype was counted many times. V and J are TRBV5-1 and TRBJ1-6; TRBD1 aligns across 9 bases. The V gene end was trimmed by 7 bases and the J gene end by 6 bases; junction bases not matched to a gene: 11. Germline CDR1 is SGHRS and CDR2 is YFSETQ. The CDR3 length is 16 residues. CDR3 nucleotide sequence: TGCGCCAGCTCGAACGGGACAGGGACCGGTAATTCACCCCTCCACTTT. Translating it yields CASSNGTGTGNSPLHF.

V and J are TRBV29-1 and TRBJ1-5, with 8 bases matching TRBD1. CDR1 SQVTM and CDR2 ANQGSEA come from the germline V gene. CDR3 length equals 13 residues. The J segment lost 5 bases and the V segment lost 4 bases, leaving 4 bases of the junction unmatched. CDR3 amino acids: CSVGQGRDQPQHF. Here the CDR3 DNA reads TGCAGCGTTGGACAGGGGCGAGATCAGCCCCAGCATTTT.

The rearrangement uses TRBV7-2 and TRBJ2-5, with TRBD2 matching over 9 bases. The V gene's germline CDR1 is SGHTA and CDR2 FQGNSA. This CDR3 is built from 14 residues. The J segment lost 7 bases and the V segment lost 3 bases, leaving 6 bases of the junction unmatched. CDR3 loop: CASSFDPTSGTQYF. CDR3 bases: TGTGCCAGCAGCTTTGATCCGACTAGCGGGACCCAGTACTTC.

This clonotype was detected only a few times. This chain links TRBV9 with TRBJ1-2; the match to TRBD1 covers 10 bases. V lost 0 bases to trimming and J lost 1 base; unmatched junction nucleotides: 9. The CDR3 is 18 amino acids. Germline CDR1 and CDR2: SGDLS and YYNGEE. CDR3 DNA sequence: TGTGCCAGCAGCGTAGGAATCGACAGGGGGCTTTATAACTATGGCTACACCTTC. Translation: CASSVGIDRGLYNYGYTF.

The sample holds a few counts of this clonotype. This chain uses TRBV12-3 or TRBV12-4 with TRBJ2-5; 11 bases match TRBD1. The J call may be in error: the DNA end matches TRBJ2-7 better. The CDR3 extends over 16 amino acids. CDR3 sequence (DNA): TGTGCCAGCAACGGACAGGGGGCAGCTTGCGAGAACGAGCAGTACGTC. It yields the protein CASNGQGAACENEQYV.

This clonotype occurred a few times. The chain couples TRBV12-3 or TRBV12-4 to TRBJ2-7; D unclear. The CDR3 loop spans 19 amino acids. V dropped 6 bases and J dropped 0 bases, with 27 bases sitting between them. The CDR3: CASSQERAWRIANSYEQYF. The DNA for the CDR3 is TGTGCCAGCAGCCAAGAACGGGCCTGGCGGATCGCCAACTCCTACGAGCAGTACTTC.

This clonotype has only a few counts. The V call is TRBV28, the J call TRBJ1-5; the D gene is possibly TRBD1 (6 bases). The CDR3 loop spans 14 amino acids. V lost 2 bases to trimming and J lost 6 bases, with 11 bases between them. CDR1 and CDR2 (germline): MDHEN, SYDVKM. CDR3 bases: TGTGCCAGCAGTTTAGCCGGGGGCGTTCAGCCCCAGCATTTT. As protein: CASSLAGGVQPQHF.

This clonotype was seen a few times. The chain joins TRBV7-9 to TRBJ2-3; tentative D call: TRBD2 (5 bases). The length of the CDR3 is 15 residues. The V gene's germline CDR1 is SEHNR and CDR2 FQNEAQ (reference sequence). V was shortened by 0 bases and J by 3 bases, with 10 bases between the two germline ends. In nucleotides, the CDR3 is TGTGCCAGCAGCTTAGCGGGAGTATGGACAGATACGCAGTATTTT. The encoded protein is CASSLAGVWTDTQYF.

In regard to this clonotype: Sequence at one end of the junction differs from germline and may be a read error. The chain is built from TRBV19 and TRBJ1-1; a weak D match, TRBD1 (6 bases). CDR3 length: 14 residues. Germline V gene sequence: CDR1 LNHDA, CDR2 SQIVND (reference sequence). This chain's CDR3 is CASSMAGAEGEAFF. CDR3 coding DNA: TGTGCCAGTAGTATGGCGGGGGCCGAGGGGGAAGCCTTCTTT.

The chain carries TRBV28 and TRBJ1-5, with 7 nucleotides matching TRBD1. After removal of 3 bases from V and 6 bases from J, the junction contained 8 bases not matched to a gene. Germline CDR1 reads MDHEN; CDR2 reads SYDVKM. This CDR3 comprises 15 residues. This chain's CDR3 is CASSFMSRGVQPQHF. The CDR3 region has the DNA TGTGCCAGCAGTTTTATGAGCAGGGGGGTTCAGCCCCAGCATTTT.

Turning to this clonotype: At one of its ends the junction is not consistent with the germline gene, which may arise from a read error. The genes are TRBV20-1 and TRBJ2-6; tentatively, D is TRBD1 (5 bases). The CDR3 runs 14 residues. CDR1 is DFQATT and CDR2 is SNEGSKA in the germline V gene (reference sequence). CDR3 nucleotides: TGCAGTGCTAGAGCCGCCTCTGGGGCCAACGTCCTGGCTTTC. This codes for CSARAASGANVLAF.

Remarks on this clonotype: Germline and junction disagree at one end, which may indicate a read error. This chain links TRBV7-9 with TRBJ2-3; D is unresolved. Germline V gene sequence: CDR1 SEHNR, CDR2 FQNEAQ (reference sequence). This CDR3 has 17 residues. In nucleotides, the CDR3 is TGTGCCGGCAGCTTTTGGGCCCTGCAATTCCGCACAGATACGCAGTATTTT. This codes for CAGSFWALQFRTDTQYF.

This clonotype was seen a few times. This chain uses TRBV29-1 with TRBJ2-5, with D hard to call. The CDR3 contains 12 residues. Trimming left V 1 base short and J 7 bases short, with 10 bases between. CDR1 and CDR2 (germline): SQVTM, ANQGSEA. CDR3 sequence reads: CSVEGPPGTQYF. CDR3 sequence (DNA): TGCAGCGTTGAAGGACCACCCGGGACCCAGTACTTC.

The V and J genes are TRBV6-6 and TRBJ2-3; tentatively, D is TRBD2 (7 bases). The CDR3 sequence is 16 residues long. The ends were cut back, 5 bases at V and 4 bases at J, with 19 bases in the middle. Germline values: CDR1 MNHNY, CDR2 SVGAGI (reference sequence). The CDR3 DNA sequence: TGTGCCAGCAGTGCGGGGGCCCTCAGTCTCTCAGATACGCAGTATTTT. Amino acids: CASSAGALSLSDTQYF.

This chain joins TRBV28 and TRBJ2-1, with 10 bases fitting TRBD2. The J segment lost 4 bases and the V segment lost 7 bases, leaving 4 bases of the junction unmatched. The CDR3 loop spans 14 amino acids. The germline gives CDR1 MDHEN, CDR2 SYDVKM. The CDR3 DNA is TGTGCCAGCATCGGGACTAGCGATTACAATGAGCAGTTCTTC. This encodes CASIGTSDYNEQFF.

This clonotype was seen a few times. The chain carries TRBV27 and TRBJ2-5, with 11 positions matching TRBD2. The DNA end is a closer match to TRBJ2-1, so the J assignment may be wrong. From germline, CDR1 is MNHEY and CDR2 SMNVEV (reference sequence). The CDR3 sequence is 15 residues long. CDR3 sequence: CASSFGLAGWNEQFF. As DNA, the CDR3 is TGTGCCAGCAGTTTCGGACTAGCGGGTTGGAATGAGCAGTTCTTC.

This clonotype was seen a handful of times. The junction differs from germline at one of its ends, possibly a read error. The chain joins TRBV6-2 or TRBV6-3 to TRBJ2-5; D is unresolved. TRBJ2-7 matches the DNA end more closely, so the J call is doubtful. Germline V CDR1 and CDR2: MNHEY, SVGEGT. The CDR3 length is 13 residues. CDR3 nucleotide sequence: TGTGCCGGCAGTTACTCGGCTGAATACGAGCAGTACTTC. Amino acid sequence: CAGSYSAEYEQYF.

The chain couples TRBV29-1 to TRBJ2-6, with 7 nucleotides matching TRBD1. V trimming: 2 bases; J trimming: 0 bases; junction bases outside the gene matches: 7. Germline V lookup: CDR1 SQVTM, CDR2 ANQGSEA. CDR3 size: 17 residues. The DNA for the CDR3 is TGCAGCGTTGAAATCTGGGACAGACACTCTGGGGCCAACGTCCTGACTTTC. Translated: CSVEIWDRHSGANVLTF. Based on the CDR3 plus reference TRBV29-1 and TRBJ2-6, the full variable domain is SAVISQKPSRDICQRGTSLTIQCQVDSQVTMMFWYRQQPGQSLTLIATANQGSEATYESGFVIDKFPISRPNLTFSTLTVSNMSPEDSSIYLCSVEIWDRHSGANVLTFGAGSRLTVL.

The chain recombines TRBV5-1 with TRBJ1-4, with 8 bases that match TRBD1. V lost 4 bases and J lost 10; bases outside the gene matches: 12. This CDR3 comprises 15 residues. In germline, CDR1 is SGHRS, CDR2 YFSETQ. CDR3 DNA: TGCGCCAGCAGCCCTGGACAGGGCCTAGGAAGAAAACTGTTTTTT. Translating it yields CASSPGQGLGRKLFF.

CDR3 bases: TGTGCCACCAGCAGAGGAGACAGGGGGGATGGCTACACCTTC. Protein product: CATSRGDRGDGYTF. V gene TRBV15 combines with J gene TRBJ1-2, with 9 bases fitting TRBD1. The V segment lost 1 base and the J segment 6 bases; nucleotides outside the gene matches: 3. Germline values: CDR1 LNHNV, CDR2 YYDKDF (reference sequence). This CDR3 contains 14 residues.

The chain couples TRBV9 to TRBJ2-2; TRBD2 matches at 9 bases. Trimming took 0 bases from V and 0 from J; bases not matched to a gene: 6. Germline CDR1 is SGDLS and CDR2 is YYNGEE. The CDR3 contains 18 residues. The CDR3 is CASSVVFLAGPNTGELFF. The CDR3 DNA reads as TGTGCCAGCAGCGTAGTGTTTCTAGCGGGACCGAACACCGGGGAGCTGTTTTTT.

This clonotype has only a few counts. The chain has TRBV29-1 and TRBJ2-5; D possibly corresponds to TRBD2 (5 bases). The germline V and J ends were trimmed by 0 bases and 4 bases, with 12 bases remaining between them. CDR1 is SQVTM and CDR2 is ANQGSEA in the germline V gene. This CDR3 region has 14 residues. The CDR3 protein is CSVEDPAGGETQYF. The CDR3 bases are TGCAGCGTTGAAGATCCTGCGGGTGGAGAGACCCAGTACTTC.

This clonotype turned up a few times. The CDR3 DNA reads TGCGCCAGCAGCCAGGGAGACAATTCTAACTATGGCTACACCTTC. It specifies CASSQGDNSNYGYTF. This chain connects TRBV4-1 to TRBJ1-2, with D uncertain. CDR1 is MGHRA, CDR2 YSYEKL, per germline. The CDR3 totals 15 residues. Deletions cut 3 bases from V and 0 bases from J, with 11 bases between.

The V call is TRBV15, the J call TRBJ2-5, with D unresolved. V was shortened by 1 base and J by 1 base, with 7 bases between the two germline ends. CDR1 and CDR2 from the germline V gene are LNHNV and YYDKDF (reference sequence). This CDR3 has 14 amino acids. The CDR3 spells CATSRVAGQETQYF. DNA for the CDR3: TGTGCCACCAGCAGAGTCGCTGGCCAAGAGACCCAGTACTTC.

This clonotype was observed a few times. The chain is built from TRBV30 and TRBJ2-5; D is possibly TRBD1 (5 bases). Matching the DNA end better, TRBJ2-1 makes the J call doubtful. Germline CDR1 is GTSNPN and CDR2 is SVGIG (reference sequence). The CDR3 length is 13 residues. CDR3 sequence: CAWNRVRDGEQFF. In DNA, the CDR3 is TGTGCCTGGAATAGGGTCAGGGATGGTGAGCAGTTCTTC.

This clonotype has more than one count but fewer than ten. The chain links TRBV7-9 to TRBJ1-3, with D tentatively TRBD1 (6 bases). Germline V gives CDR1 SEHNR, CDR2 FQNEAQ (reference sequence). The V end lost 6 bases, the J end lost 1 base, and 10 bases lay between the germline ends. This CDR3 spans 14 amino acids. The CDR3 nucleotides read TGTGCCAGCAGTTGGGGGCTATCTGGAAACACCATATATTTT. Translation gives CASSWGLSGNTIYF.

This clonotype was counted many times. The V and J genes are TRBV7-9 and TRBJ1-2; D remains unclear. The CDR3 has 14 amino acids. Germline V gene sequence: CDR1 SEHNR, CDR2 FQNEAQ (reference sequence). Trimming removed 5 bases at V and 8 bases at J, with 18 bases between. CDR3 in amino acids: CASSEGRVGSGYTF. CDR3 sequence (DNA): TGTGCCAGCAGCGAAGGGAGGGTTGGTTCGGGCTACACCTTC.